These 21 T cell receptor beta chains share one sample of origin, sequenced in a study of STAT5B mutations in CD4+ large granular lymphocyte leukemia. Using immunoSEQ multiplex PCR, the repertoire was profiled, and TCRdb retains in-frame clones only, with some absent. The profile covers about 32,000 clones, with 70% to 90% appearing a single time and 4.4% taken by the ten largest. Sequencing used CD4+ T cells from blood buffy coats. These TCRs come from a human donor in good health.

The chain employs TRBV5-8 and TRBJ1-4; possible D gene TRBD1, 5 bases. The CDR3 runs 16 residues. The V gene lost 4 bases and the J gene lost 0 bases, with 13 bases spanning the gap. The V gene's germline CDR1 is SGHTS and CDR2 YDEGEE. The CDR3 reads CASSLRGGTTNEKLFF. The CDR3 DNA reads TGTGCCAGCAGCCTACGGGGGGGTACAACTAATGAAAAACTGTTTTTT.

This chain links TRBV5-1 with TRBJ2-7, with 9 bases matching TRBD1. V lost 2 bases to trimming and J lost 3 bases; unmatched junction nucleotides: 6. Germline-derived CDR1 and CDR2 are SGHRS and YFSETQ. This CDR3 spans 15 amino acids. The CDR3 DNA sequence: TGCGCCAGCAGCTTCCGGGACAGGGCAGGCTACGAGCAGTACTTC. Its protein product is CASSFRDRAGYEQYF.

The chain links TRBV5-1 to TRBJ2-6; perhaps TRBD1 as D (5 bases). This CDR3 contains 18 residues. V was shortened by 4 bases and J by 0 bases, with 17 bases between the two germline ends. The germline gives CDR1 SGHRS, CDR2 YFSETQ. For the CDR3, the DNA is TGCGCCAGCAGCCCAGGACACGTAATGAACTCTGGGGCCAACGTCCTGACTTTC. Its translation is CASSPGHVMNSGANVLTF.

The DNA of the CDR3 is TGCGCCAGCAGCTTGATGGGGAATGAGCAGTTCTTC. This gives the protein CASSLMGNEQFF. The chain has TRBV5-1 and TRBJ2-1; no firm D call. The length of the CDR3 is 12 residues. Germline CDR1 and CDR2: SGHRS and YFSETQ. V was pared by 1 base and J by 7 bases, with 6 bases between.

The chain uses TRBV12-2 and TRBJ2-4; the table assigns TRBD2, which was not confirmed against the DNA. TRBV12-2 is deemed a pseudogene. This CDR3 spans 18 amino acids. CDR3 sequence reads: CASRLVCGAAIAKNIQYF. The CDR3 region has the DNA TGTGCAAGTCGCTTAGTTTGCGGAGCGGCTATAGCCAAAAACATTCAGTACTTC.

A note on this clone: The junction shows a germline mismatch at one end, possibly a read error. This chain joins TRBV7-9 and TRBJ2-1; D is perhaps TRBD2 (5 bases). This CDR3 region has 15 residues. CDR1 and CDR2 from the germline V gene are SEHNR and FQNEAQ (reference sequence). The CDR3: CASSLAGGYHNEQFF. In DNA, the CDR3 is TGTGCCAGCAGCCTAGCTGGTGGGTATCACAATGAGCAGTTCTTC.

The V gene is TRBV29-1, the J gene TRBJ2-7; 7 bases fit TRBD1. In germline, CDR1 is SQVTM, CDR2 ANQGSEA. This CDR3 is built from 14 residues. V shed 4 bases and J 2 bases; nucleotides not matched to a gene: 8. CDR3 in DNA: TGCAGCGTTGGGCCGGGGACAGCTCCCTACGAGCAGTACTTC. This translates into CSVGPGTAPYEQYF.

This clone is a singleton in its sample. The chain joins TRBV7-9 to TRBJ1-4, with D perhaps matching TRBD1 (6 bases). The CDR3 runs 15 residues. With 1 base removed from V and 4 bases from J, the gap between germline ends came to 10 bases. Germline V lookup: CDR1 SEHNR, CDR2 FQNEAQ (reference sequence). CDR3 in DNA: TGTGCCAGCAGCTTAGGGCAGGGGAATAATGAAAAACTGTTTTTT. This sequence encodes CASSLGQGNNEKLFF.

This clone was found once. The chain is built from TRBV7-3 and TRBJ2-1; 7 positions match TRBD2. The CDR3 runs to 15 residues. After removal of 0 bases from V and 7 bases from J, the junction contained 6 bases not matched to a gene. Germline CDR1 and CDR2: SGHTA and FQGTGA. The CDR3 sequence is CASSLTQTSFNEQFF. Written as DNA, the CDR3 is TGTGCCAGCAGCTTAACTCAGACTAGCTTTAATGAGCAGTTCTTC.

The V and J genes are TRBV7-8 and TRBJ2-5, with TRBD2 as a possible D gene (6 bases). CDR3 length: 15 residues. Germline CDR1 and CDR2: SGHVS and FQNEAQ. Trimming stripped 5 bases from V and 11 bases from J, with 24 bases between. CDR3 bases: TGTGCCAGCAGCCCGCGGGACTTCCTAACTGAGGAGCAGTACTTC. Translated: CASSPRDFLTEEQYF.

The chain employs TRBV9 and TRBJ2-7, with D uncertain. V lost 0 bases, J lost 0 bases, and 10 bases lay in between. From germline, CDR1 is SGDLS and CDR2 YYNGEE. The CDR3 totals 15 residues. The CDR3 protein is CASSVGSAGSYEQYF. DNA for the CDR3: TGTGCCAGCAGCGTAGGTTCGGCCGGCTCCTACGAGCAGTACTTC.

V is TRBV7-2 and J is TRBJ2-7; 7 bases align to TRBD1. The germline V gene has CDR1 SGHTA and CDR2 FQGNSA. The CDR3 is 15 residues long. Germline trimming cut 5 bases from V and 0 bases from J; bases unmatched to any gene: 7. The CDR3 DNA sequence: TGTGCCAGCAGCCTGAGGGGGCAGAGCTCCTACGAGCAGTACTTC. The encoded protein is CASSLRGQSSYEQYF. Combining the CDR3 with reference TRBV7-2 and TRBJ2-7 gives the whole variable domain GAGVSQSPSNKVTEKGKDVELRCDPISGHTALYWYRQSLGQGLEFLIYFQGNSAPDKSGLPSDRFSAERTGGSVSTLTIQRTQQEDSAVYLCASSLRGQSSYEQYFGPGTRLTVT.

The DNA of the CDR3 is TGCGCCAGCAGCTTGGACTCAGCCCAACCCACCTTC. Encoded protein: CASSLDSAQPTF. The V gene is TRBV5-1, the J gene TRBJ1-2; the D is unclear. The CDR3 covers 12 residues. Germline values: CDR1 SGHRS, CDR2 YFSETQ. The V end lost 0 bases, the J end lost 13 bases, and 13 bases lay between the germline ends.

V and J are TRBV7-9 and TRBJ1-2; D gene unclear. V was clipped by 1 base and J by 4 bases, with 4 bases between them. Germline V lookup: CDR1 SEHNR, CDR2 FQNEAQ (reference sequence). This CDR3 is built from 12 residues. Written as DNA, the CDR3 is TGTGCCAGCAGCTTAGAGATCTATGGCTACACCTTC. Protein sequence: CASSLEIYGYTF.

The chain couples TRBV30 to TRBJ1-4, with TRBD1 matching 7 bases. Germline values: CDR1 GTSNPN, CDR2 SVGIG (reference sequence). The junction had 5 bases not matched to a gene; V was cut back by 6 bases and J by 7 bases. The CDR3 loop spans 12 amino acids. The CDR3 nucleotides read TGTGCCTGCACCACAGGGGCTGAAAAACTGTTTTTT. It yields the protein CACTTGAEKLFF.

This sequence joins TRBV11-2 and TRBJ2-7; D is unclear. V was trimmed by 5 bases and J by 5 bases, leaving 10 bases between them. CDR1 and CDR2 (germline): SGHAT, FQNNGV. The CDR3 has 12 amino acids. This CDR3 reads CASSPSWNEQYF. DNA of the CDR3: TGTGCCAGCAGCCCGTCCTGGAACGAGCAGTACTTC.

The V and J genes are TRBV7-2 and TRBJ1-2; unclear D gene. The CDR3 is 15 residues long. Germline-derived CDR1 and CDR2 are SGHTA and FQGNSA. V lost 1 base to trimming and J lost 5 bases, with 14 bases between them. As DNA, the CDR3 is TGTGCCAGCAGCTTAGAAGCGAGGAGCCGGTATGGCTACACCTTC. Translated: CASSLEARSRYGYTF.

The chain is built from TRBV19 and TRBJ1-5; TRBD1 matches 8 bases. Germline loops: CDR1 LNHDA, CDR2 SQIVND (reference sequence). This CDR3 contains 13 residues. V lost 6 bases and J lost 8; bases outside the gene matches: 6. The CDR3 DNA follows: TGTGCCAGTAGGGCACAGGGGGACGAGCCCCAGCATTTT. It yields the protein CASRAQGDEPQHF.

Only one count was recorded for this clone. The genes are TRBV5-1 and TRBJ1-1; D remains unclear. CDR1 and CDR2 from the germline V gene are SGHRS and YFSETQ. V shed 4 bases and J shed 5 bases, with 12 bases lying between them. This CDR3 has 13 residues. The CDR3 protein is CASSPIAWTEAFF. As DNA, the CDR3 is TGCGCCAGCAGCCCAATCGCCTGGACTGAAGCTTTCTTT.

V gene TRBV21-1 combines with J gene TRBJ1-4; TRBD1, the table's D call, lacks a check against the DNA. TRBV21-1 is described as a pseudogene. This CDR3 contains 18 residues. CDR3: CASTEDRGLTTHRGKLFF. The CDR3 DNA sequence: TGTGCCAGCACAGAGGACAGGGGACTCACTACCCATCGAGGAAAACTGTTTTTT.

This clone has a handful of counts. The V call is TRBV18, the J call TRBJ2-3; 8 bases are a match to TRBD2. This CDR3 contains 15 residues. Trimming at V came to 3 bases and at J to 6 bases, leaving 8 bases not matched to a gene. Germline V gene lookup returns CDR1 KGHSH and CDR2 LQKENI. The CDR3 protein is CASSPSGNGADTQYF. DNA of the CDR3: TGTGCCAGCTCACCTAGCGGGAACGGCGCGGATACGCAGTATTTT.